The T cell receptor beta chain described here comes from a study of CXCR4 blockade with PD-1 therapy in pancreatic cancer. Whole-study results and caveats: Intratumoral clonality (mean around 0.13) exceeded healthy blood (roughly 0.05) but did not track survival. Without paired alpha-beta data, shared specificity of dominant clones is unconfirmed. Frequent tumor clones were encoded by many distinct rearrangements, suggesting shared antigens.

Trimming cost V 4 bases and J 6 bases; bases outside gene matches: 6. This CDR3 comprises 13 residues. Per germline, CDR1 SQVTM and CDR2 ANQGSEA. Using immunoSEQ multiplex PCR, the repertoire was profiled, and TCRdb retains in-frame clones only, with some absent. This sample has several thousand clones, with 41% found just once. Patients who provided the archived tumor blocks had not received neoadjuvant therapy before surgery. This clone has only a few counts. The antigen remains undetermined. The clonotype comes from a human donor with pancreatic ductal adenocarcinoma. The specimen was tumor tissue. The rearrangement uses TRBV29-1 and TRBJ2-1; 7 bases fit TRBD1. The CDR3 is CSVAPSGGNEQFF. CDR3 nucleotide sequence: TGCAGCGTTGCCCCCTCAGGGGGCAATGAGCAGTTCTTC.